This record looks at one T cell receptor beta chain sequence and its context. What this receptor recognizes is not known. The record has no base qualities; no much larger clone is one base away. The germline V gene gives CDR1 as SGHAT and CDR2 as FQNNGV. The junction shows trimming of 0 bases on V and 1 base on J, plus 15 bases between the germline ends. Taken from cysteine to phenylalanine, the CDR3 has 17 residues. Here the CDR3 DNA is all that survives: 51 bases in frame from base 1. The source of the sample is a study of blood T cell repertoires in COVID-19 (dated by TCRdb to the early 2020s). In the study overall: Samples from collaborators originated in the United States, Italy and Spain and spanned both the acute and convalescent phases of COVID-19. The prospective study material was composed of cDNA or gDNA derived from T cells, B-cell-depleted T cells, or PBMCs. The dataset comprised deeply sampled blood TCRbeta repertoires from subjects exposed to, actively infected with, or recovered from COVID-19. The repertoires were released in a freely available public database meant as a resource for research on the immune response to SARS-CoV-2. Samples were obtained from the ongoing ImmuneRACE study (first 160 participants) and from 1,254 subjects provided by 6 global collaborators. Sample metadata almost always included a de-identified subject ID, COVID-19 status, age in years and sex. Where available, HLA class I and class II types were obtained from metadata supplied by the sample provider rather than from assay-based typing.

TCRbeta CDR3 regions were amplified from genomic DNA by means of the immunoSEQ Assay, a bias-controlled multiplex PCR. Processing in the source paper ran as follows. The number of nucleated cells in each sample was estimated from the amplification of reference gene primers within the assay. Sequence reads were collapsed and filtered to measure the absolute abundance of every unique TCRbeta CDR3 rearrangement. Productive Simpson clonality was computed per sample as the square root of Simpson's diversity index over productive rearrangements. Not all clones reach the TCRdb copy of this immuneACCESS table, which keeps in-frame sequences only. Checked studies attribute under half of the gap to unresolved V genes and leave the rest unexplained. That table is the source of V, J and clone size, and D and trimming were worked out from the DNA. This sample comprises about 250,000 clones, approximately 83% of them detected only once. About 9.6% of the sample lies in the top ten.

The collaborating institutions used their own protocols to collect whole blood in K2EDTA tubes. Collaborator samples were shipped for TCRbeta analysis as frozen whole blood, isolated PBMCs, or DNA extracted from either sample type. Points the paper makes about the study in general: The quantity of clinical and demographic metadata differed by source and by participant and was supplied without curation.

The chain couples TRBV11-2 to TRBJ1-1; TRBD1 might be the D gene, on 5 matching bases. The sequencing input was peripheral blood. The sequence was collected from an elderly man with acute or convalescent COVID-19. The CDR3 protein is CASSLEGRTAANTEAFF. In nucleotide form, the sequence is TGTGCCAGCAGCTTAGAGGGGCGTACAGCCGCGAACACTGAAGCTTTCTTT. Where the CDR3 stops, the reference TRBV11-2 and TRBJ1-1 genes take over; the full variable domain is EAGVAQSPRYKIIEKRQSVAFWCNPISGHATLYWYQQILGQGPKLLIQFQNNGVVDDSQLPKDRFSAERLKGVDSTLKIQPAKLEDSAVYLCASSLEGRTAANTEAFFGQGTRLTVV.